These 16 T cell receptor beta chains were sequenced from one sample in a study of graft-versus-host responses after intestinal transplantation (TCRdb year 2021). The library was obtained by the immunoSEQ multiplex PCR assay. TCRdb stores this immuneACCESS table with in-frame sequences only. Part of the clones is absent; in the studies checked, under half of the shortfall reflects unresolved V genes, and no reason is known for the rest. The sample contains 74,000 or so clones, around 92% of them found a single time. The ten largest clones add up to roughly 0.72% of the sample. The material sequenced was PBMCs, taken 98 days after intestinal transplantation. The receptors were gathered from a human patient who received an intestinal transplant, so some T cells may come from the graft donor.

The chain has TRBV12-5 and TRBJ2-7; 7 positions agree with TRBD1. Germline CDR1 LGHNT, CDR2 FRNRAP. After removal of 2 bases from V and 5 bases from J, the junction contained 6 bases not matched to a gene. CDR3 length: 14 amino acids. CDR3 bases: TGTGCTAGTGGTTTGAAAGAGACAGGGAACGAGCAGTACTTC. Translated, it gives CASGLKETGNEQYF. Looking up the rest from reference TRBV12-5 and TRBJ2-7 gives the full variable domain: DARVTQTPRHKVTEMGQEVTMRCQPILGHNTVFWYRQTMMQGLELLAYFRNRAPLDDSGMPKDRFSAEMPDATLATLKIQPSEPRDSAVYFCASGLKETGNEQYFGPGTRLTVT.

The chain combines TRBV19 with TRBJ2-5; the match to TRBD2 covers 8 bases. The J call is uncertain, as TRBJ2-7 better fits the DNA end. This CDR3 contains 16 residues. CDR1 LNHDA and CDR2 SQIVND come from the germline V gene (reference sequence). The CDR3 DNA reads TGTGCCAGTAGTATAGGAGCGGGGGTTCCTTCGTACGAGCAGTACTTC. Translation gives CASSIGAGVPSYEQYF.

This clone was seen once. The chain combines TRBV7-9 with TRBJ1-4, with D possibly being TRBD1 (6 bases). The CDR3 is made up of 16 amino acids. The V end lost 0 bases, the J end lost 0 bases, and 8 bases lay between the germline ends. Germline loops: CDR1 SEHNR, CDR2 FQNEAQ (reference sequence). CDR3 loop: CASSLAGHSTNEKLFF. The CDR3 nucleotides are TGTGCCAGCAGCTTAGCGGGACATTCAACTAATGAAAAACTGTTTTTT.

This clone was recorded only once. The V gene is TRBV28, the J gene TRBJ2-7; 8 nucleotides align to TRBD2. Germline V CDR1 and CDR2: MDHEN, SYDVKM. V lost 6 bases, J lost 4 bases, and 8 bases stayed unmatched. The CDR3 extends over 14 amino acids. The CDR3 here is CASRDLAGGYEQYF. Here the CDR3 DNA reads TGTGCCAGCAGGGACTTGGCGGGGGGATACGAGCAGTACTTC.

CDR3: CASSLDAGPRSYF. Written as DNA, the CDR3 is TGTGCCAGCAGCTTAGATGCGGGACCAAGGTCGTATTTT. The chain has TRBV11-2 and TRBJ2-3; a possible D gene is TRBD2 (6 bases). The V and J ends lost 0 bases and 14 bases respectively, with 15 bases between them. Germline V gene sequence: CDR1 SGHAT, CDR2 FQNNGV. The CDR3 has 13 residues.

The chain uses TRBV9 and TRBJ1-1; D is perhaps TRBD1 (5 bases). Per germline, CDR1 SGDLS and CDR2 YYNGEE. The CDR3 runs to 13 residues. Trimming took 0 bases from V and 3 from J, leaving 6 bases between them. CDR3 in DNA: TGTGCCAGCAGCGTAGGAGGGGACACTGAAGCTTTCTTT. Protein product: CASSVGGDTEAFF.

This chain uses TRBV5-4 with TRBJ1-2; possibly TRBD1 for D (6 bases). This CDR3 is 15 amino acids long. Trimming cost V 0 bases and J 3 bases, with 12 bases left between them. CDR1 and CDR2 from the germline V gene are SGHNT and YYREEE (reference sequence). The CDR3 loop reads CASSLEYEGDYGYTF. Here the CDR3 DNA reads TGTGCCAGCAGCTTGGAGTACGAGGGGGACTATGGCTACACCTTC.

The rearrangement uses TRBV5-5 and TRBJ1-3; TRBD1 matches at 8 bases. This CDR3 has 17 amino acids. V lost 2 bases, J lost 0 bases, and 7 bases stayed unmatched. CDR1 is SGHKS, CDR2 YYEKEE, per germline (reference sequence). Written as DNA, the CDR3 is TGTGCCAGCAGCTTCCGGGACAGGCCAATCTCTGGAAACACCATATATTTT. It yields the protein CASSFRDRPISGNTIYF.

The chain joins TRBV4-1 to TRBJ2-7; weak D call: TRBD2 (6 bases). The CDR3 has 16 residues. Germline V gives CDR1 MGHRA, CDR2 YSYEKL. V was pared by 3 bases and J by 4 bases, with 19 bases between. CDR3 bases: TGCGCCAGCAGCCACGCCCTAGCGAAAAAGACATACGAGCAGTACTTC. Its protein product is CASSHALAKKTYEQYF.

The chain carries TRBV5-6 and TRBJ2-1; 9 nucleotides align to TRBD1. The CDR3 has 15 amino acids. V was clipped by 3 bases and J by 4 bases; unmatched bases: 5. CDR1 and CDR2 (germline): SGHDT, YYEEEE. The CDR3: CASSSPGQGYNEQFF. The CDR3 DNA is TGTGCCAGCAGCTCCCCCGGACAGGGGTACAATGAGCAGTTCTTC.

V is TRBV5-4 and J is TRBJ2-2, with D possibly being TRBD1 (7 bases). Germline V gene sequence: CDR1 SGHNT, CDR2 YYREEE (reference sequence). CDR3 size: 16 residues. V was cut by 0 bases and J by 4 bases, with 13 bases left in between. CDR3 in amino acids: CASSLARQGGTGELFF. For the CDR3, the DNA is TGTGCCAGCAGCTTGGCCAGACAGGGAGGCACCGGGGAGCTGTTTTTT.

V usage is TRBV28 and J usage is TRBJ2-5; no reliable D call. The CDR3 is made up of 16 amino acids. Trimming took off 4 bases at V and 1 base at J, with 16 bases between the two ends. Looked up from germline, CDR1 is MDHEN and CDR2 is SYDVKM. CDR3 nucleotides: TGTGCCAGCAGTTCCCCCCTGCGGTCGGTCCAAGAGACCCAGTACTTC. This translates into CASSSPLRSVQETQYF.

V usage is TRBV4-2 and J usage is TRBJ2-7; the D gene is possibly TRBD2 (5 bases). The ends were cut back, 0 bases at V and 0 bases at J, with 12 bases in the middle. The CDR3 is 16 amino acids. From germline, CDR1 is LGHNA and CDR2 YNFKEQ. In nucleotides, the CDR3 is TGTGCCAGCAGCCAAGATGTGCTAGCCCTCTCCTACGAGCAGTACTTC. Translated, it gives CASSQDVLALSYEQYF.

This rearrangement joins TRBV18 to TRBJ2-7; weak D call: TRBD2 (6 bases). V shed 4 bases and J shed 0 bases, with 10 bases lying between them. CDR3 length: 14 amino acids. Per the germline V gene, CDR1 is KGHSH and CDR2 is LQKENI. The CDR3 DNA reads TGTGCCAGCTCACAAGCGGGTAACTCCTACGAGCAGTACTTC. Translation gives CASSQAGNSYEQYF.

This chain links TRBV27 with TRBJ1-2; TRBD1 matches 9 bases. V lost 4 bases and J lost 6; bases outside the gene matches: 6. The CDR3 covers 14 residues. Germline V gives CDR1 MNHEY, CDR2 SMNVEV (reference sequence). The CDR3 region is CASSYTGGIDGYTF. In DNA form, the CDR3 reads TGTGCCAGCAGTTACACAGGGGGCATTGATGGCTACACCTTC.

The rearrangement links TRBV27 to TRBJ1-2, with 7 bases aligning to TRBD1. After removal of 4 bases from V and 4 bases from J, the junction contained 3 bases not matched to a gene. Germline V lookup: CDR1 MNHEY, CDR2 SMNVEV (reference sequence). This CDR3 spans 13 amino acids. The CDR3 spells CASSSTGFYGYTF. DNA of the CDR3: TGTGCCAGCAGTTCGACAGGGTTCTATGGCTACACCTTC.